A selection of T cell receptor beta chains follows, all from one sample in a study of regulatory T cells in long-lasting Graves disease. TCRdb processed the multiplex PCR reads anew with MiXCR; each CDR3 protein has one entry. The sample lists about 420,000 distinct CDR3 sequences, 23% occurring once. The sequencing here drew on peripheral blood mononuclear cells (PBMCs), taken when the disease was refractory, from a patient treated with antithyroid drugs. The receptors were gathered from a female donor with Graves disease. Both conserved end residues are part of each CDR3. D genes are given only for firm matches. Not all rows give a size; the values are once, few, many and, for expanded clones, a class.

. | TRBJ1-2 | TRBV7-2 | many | CASSLSPDRSYGYTF | TGTGCCAGCAGCTTATCCCCGGACAGATCGTATGGCTACACCTTC
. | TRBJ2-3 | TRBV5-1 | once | CASRPNWGTDTQYF | TGCGCCAGCAGACCGAATTGGGGCACAGATACGCAGTATTTT
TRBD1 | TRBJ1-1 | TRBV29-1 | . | CSVAGQLNTEAFF | TGCAGCGTGGCGGGACAGCTAAACACTGAAGCTTTCTTT
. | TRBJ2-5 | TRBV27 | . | CASSLSIGARETQYF | TGTGCCAGCAGTTTATCGATCGGGGCGAGAGAGACCCAGTACTTC
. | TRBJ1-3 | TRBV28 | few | CASRDLGEYSGNTIYF | TGTGCCAGCCGCGACCTAGGGGAATACTCTGGAAACACCATATATTTT
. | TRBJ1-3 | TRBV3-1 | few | CASSQGTSGNTIYF | TGTGCCAGCAGCCAAGGGACCTCTGGAAACACCATATATTTT
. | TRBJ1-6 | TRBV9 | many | CASSVAGGNSPLHF | TGTGCCAGCAGTGTGGCCGGGGGTAATTCACCCCTCCACTTT
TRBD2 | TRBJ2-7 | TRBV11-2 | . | CASSRIAGAYEQYF | TGTGCCAGCAGCCGCATAGCGGGGGCCTACGAGCAGTACTTC
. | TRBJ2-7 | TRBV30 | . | CAWSVGQGLKYEQYF | TGTGCCTGGAGTGTGGGGCAGGGACTTAAGTACGAGCAGTACTTC
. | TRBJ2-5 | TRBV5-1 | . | CASSADTTQETQYF | TGCGCCAGCAGCGCCGACACAACACAAGAGACCCAGTACTTC
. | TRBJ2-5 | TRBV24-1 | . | CATPGKLTPGRLLETQYF | TGTGCCACCCCCGGGAAGTTAACCCCTGGACGACTACTAGAGACCCAGTACTTC
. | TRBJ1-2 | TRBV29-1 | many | CSVEDGDHYGYTF | TGCAGCGTTGAAGATGGGGACCACTATGGCTACACCTTC
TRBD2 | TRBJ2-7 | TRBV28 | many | CASSSPYRVAGREEQYF | TGTGCCAGCAGTTCCCCCTACCGGGTCGCAGGGAGGGAGGAGCAGTACTTC
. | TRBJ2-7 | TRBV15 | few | CATIPGRSVEQYF | TGTGCCACCATCCCGGGACGGTCTGTTGAGCAGTACTTC
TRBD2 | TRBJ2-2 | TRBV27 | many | CASSLEGGQNGELFF | TGTGCCAGCAGTTTAGAGGGAGGGCAAAACGGGGAGCTGTTTTTT
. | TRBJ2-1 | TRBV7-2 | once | CASSLTPLGLNEQFF | TGTGCCAGCAGCTTAACCCCCCTGGGCCTCAATGAGCAGTTCTTC
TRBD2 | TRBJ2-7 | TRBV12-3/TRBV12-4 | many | CASSFEVAGAAYEQYF | TGTGCCAGCAGTTTTGAGGTAGCGGGAGCCGCCTACGAGCAGTACTTC
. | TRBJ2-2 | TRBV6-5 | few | CASSWGGELFF | TGTGCCAGCAGTTGGGGCGGGGAGCTGTTTTTT
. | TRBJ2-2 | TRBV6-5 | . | CASSYGRFTGELFF | TGTGCCAGCAGTTACGGGAGGTTCACCGGGGAGCTGTTTTTT
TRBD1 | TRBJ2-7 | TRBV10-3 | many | CATGQGAYEQYF | TGTGCCACAGGACAGGGAGCCTACGAGCAGTACTTC
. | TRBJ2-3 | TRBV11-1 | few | CASRVGSGAYDTQYF | TGTGCCAGCAGAGTTGGGTCGGGAGCTTACGATACGCAGTATTTT
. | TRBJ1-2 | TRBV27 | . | CASSSRASALYGYTF | TGTGCCAGCAGTTCCAGGGCGTCCGCCTTATATGGCTACACCTTC
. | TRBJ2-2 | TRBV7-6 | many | CASSLSIPPTNTGELFF | TGTGCCAGCAGCTTAAGTATTCCTCCAACGAACACCGGGGAGCTGTTTTTT
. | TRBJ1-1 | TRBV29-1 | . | CSVSGTPWDTEAFF | TGCAGCGTCTCCGGGACCCCTTGGGACACTGAAGCTTTCTTT
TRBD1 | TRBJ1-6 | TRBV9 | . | CASTPTGTGGETPLHF | TGTGCCAGCACTCCGACGGGGACAGGGGGTGAAACACCCCTCCACTTT
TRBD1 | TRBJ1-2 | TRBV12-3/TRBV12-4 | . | CASSGDRVGGYTF | TGTGCCAGCAGTGGGGACAGGGTCGGCGGCTACACCTTC
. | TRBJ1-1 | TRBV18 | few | CASSPSSSLNTEAFF | TGTGCCAGCTCACCTTCCTCATCCCTGAACACTGAAGCTTTCTTT
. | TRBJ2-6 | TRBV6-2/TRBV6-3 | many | CASHKTSSGANVLTF | TGTGCCAGCCACAAAACGTCCTCTGGGGCCAACGTCCTGACTTTC
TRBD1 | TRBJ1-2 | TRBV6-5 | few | CASSYSTGVYGYTF | TGTGCCAGCAGTTACTCGACAGGGGTGTATGGCTACACCTTC
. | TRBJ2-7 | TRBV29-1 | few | CSANESYEQYF | TGCAGCGCCAATGAGAGCTACGAGCAGTACTTC
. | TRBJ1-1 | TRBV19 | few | CASSRGWRRPEAFF | TGTGCCAGTAGTAGGGGATGGAGGCGCCCTGAAGCTTTCTTT
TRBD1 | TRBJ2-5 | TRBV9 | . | CASGPWDSQGTQYF | TGTGCCAGCGGGCCTTGGGACAGTCAAGGGACCCAGTACTTC
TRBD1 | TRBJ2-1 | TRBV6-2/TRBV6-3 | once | CASSLQGAIHNEQFF | TGTGCCAGCAGCCTACAGGGGGCGATCCACAATGAGCAGTTCTTC
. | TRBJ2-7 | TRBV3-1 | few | CASSQGPGPSYEQYF | TGTGCCAGCAGCCAGGGACCAGGGCCCTCCTACGAGCAGTACTTC
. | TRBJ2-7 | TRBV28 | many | CASSPQQGYEQYF | TGTGCCAGCAGTCCACAACAGGGATACGAGCAGTACTTC
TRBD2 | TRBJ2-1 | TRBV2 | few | CASRVGTSGGYEQFF | TGTGCCAGCAGGGTCGGGACTAGCGGGGGCTATGAGCAGTTCTTC
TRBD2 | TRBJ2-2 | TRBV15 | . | CATSRSRGLVQPGELFF | TGTGCCACCAGCAGATCGCGCGGACTAGTCCAACCCGGGGAGCTGTTTTTT
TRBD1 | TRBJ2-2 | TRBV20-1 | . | CSARDLGQGWFGGELFF | TGCAGTGCTAGAGATTTGGGACAGGGTTGGTTCGGCGGGGAGCTGTTTTTT
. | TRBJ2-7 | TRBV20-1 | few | CSASSYEQYF | TGCAGTGCTAGCTCCTACGAGCAGTACTTC
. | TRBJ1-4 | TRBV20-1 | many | CSASPGRRGEKLFF | TGCAGTGCTAGCCCCGGGAGACGGGGGGAAAAACTGTTTTTT